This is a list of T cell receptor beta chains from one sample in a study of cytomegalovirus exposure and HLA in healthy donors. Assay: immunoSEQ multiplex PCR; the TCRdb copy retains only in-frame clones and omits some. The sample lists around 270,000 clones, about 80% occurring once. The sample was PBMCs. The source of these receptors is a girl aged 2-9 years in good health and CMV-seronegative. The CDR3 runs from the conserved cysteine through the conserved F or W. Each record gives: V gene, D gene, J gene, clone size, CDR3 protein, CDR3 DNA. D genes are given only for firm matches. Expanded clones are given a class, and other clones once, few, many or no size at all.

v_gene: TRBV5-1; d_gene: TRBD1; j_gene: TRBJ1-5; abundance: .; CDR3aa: CASSFNRDSISNQPQHF; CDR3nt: TGCGCCAGCAGCTTCAACCGGGACAGTATTAGCAATCAGCCCCAGCATTTT
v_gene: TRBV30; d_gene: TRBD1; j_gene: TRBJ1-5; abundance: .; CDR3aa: CAWSPGQGHQPQHF; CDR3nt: TGTGCCTGGAGTCCGGGACAGGGACATCAGCCCCAGCATTTT
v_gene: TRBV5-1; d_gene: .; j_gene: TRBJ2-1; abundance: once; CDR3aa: CASSLGGVDRRYNEQFF; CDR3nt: TGCGCCAGCAGCTTGGGGGGGGTGGACAGGCGGTACAATGAGCAGTTCTTC
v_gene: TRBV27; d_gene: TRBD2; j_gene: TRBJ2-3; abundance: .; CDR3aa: CASSPRTSGRATDTQYF; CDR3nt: TGTGCCAGCAGTCCCAGGACTAGCGGGAGGGCCACAGATACGCAGTATTTT
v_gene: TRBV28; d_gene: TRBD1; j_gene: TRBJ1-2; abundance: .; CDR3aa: CASTSTGTTYGYTF; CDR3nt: TGTGCCAGCACCTCGACAGGGACGACCTATGGCTACACCTTC
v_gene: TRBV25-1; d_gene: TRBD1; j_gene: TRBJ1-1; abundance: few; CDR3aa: CASSGSPGQRAFF; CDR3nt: TGTGCCAGCAGTGGAAGCCCGGGACAGAGGGCTTTCTTT
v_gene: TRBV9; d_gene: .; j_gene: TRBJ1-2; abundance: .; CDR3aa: CASSAPRLGGGYTF; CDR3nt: TGTGCCAGCAGTGCCCCACGGTTGGGGGGTGGCTACACCTTC
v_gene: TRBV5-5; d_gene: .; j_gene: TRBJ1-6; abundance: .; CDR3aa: CASRGLGNSPLHF; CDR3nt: TGTGCCAGCCGAGGGCTAGGCAATTCACCCCTCCACTTT
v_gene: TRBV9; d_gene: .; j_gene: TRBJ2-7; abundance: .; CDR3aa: CASSVGGDSYEQYF; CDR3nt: TGTGCCAGCAGCGTAGGAGGGGACTCTTACGAGCAGTACTTC
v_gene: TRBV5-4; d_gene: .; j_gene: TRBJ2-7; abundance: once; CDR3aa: CASSVGDSHYEQYF; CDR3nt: TGTGCCAGCAGCGTGGGGGACTCTCATTACGAGCAGTACTTC
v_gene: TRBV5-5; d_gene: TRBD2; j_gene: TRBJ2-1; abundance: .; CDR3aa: CASSFWTSGWGEQFF; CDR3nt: TGTGCCAGCAGCTTTTGGACTAGCGGGTGGGGTGAGCAGTTCTTC
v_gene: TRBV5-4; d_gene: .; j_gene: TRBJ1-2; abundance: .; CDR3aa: CASSLGFDIYYGYTF; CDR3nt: TGTGCCAGCAGCCTTGGGTTTGACATATACTATGGCTACACCTTC
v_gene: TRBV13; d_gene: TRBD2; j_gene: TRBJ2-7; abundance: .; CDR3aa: CASSFGGASFKQYF; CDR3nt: TGTGCCAGCAGCTTCGGGGGGGCAAGCTTCAAGCAGTACTTC
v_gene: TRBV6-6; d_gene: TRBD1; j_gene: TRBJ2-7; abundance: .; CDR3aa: CASRATGTGSYEQYF; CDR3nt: TGTGCCAGCAGGGCGACCGGGACAGGGTCCTACGAGCAGTACTTC
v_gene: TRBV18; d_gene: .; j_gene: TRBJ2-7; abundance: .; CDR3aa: CASSPGGSSYEQYF; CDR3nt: TGTGCCAGCTCACCGGGAGGATCCTCCTACGAGCAGTACTTC